One T cell receptor (beta chain) is described in this entry. This record comes from a study of blood T cell repertoires in COVID-19. Study-wide context: Spain, Italy and the United States supplied samples that represented acute and convalescent COVID-19. Sources were T cells, B-cell-depleted T cells, or PBMCs; the material itself was cDNA or gDNA.

Authors' methods: Nucleated cell counts were estimated from reference gene primer amplification. Libraries were prepared by immunoSEQ multiplex PCR; TCRdb keeps only in-frame clonotypes and omits some of them. V and J calls and clone size follow that table, whereas D and trimming were derived from the DNA. The table records some 150,000 clones, about 83% of them present only once. The clonotype was recovered from a man aged 40-49 years who had recovered from COVID-19. Sequenced: peripheral blood.

Written as DNA, the CDR3 is TGTGCCAGCAGCTCATTTGGGGCCGAGGGCAATCAGCCCCAGCATTTT. Protein product: CASSSFGAEGNQPQHF. V gene TRBV7-8 combines with J gene TRBJ1-5; possibly TRBD1 for D (5 bases). The V gene's germline CDR1 is SGHVS and CDR2 FQNEAQ. CDR3 length: 16 amino acids. The V end was cut by 4 bases, the J end by 2 bases, with 15 bases between.